A selection of T cell receptor beta chains follows, all from one sample in a study of OX40 agonist ivuxolimab in advanced cancers. Libraries were prepared by immunoSEQ multiplex PCR; TCRdb keeps only in-frame clonotypes and omits some of them. The sample includes 65,000 to 95,000 clones, about four fifths seen only once; the top ten take about 0.51%. This specimen consisted of CD4+ or CD8+ T cells sorted from blood, obtained in a trial of the OX40 agonist ivuxolimab. The source of these receptors is an adult with an advanced solid tumor such as melanoma, head and neck, liver or kidney cancer. Each CDR3 is given with its conserved first and last residue. D genes are given only for firm matches. Where a row states a size, it is once, few, many or the class of an expanded clone; other rows omit it.

v_call	d_call	clone_size	j_call	cdr3_aa	cdr3_nt
TRBV30	-	-	TRBJ2-6	CAWMGKESGANVLTF	TGTGCCTGGATGGGGAAGGAGTCTGGGGCCAACGTCCTGACTTTC
TRBV9	-	-	TRBJ2-2	CASSPRFRRGANTGELFF	TGTGCCAGCAGCCCCCGGTTTCGCAGGGGGGCGAACACCGGGGAGCTGTTTTTT
TRBV11-2	-	-	TRBJ1-1	CASSLDRYEVAAAFF	TGTGCCAGCAGCTTAGATAGATATGAGGTGGCGGCCGCTTTCTTT
TRBV30	-	-	TRBJ1-1	CACSGGPTEAFF	TGTGCCTGTTCGGGGGGTCCCACTGAAGCTTTCTTT
TRBV11-1	-	-	TRBJ2-7	CASSPRVTEYEQYF	TGTGCCAGCAGCCCACGTGTAACAGAGTACGAGCAGTACTTC
TRBV19	-	-	TRBJ2-4	CASSMDGRAKNIQYF	TGTGCCAGTAGTATGGACGGGAGAGCCAAAAACATTCAGTACTTC
TRBV27	-	-	TRBJ1-4	CASSLQDWARGKLFF	TGTGCCAGCAGTTTACAGGACTGGGCCAGAGGAAAACTGTTTTTT
TRBV11-1	-	-	TRBJ1-2	CASSTDRISYGYTF	TGTGCCAGCAGCACCGACAGGATCAGCTATGGCTACACCTTC
TRBV7-2	-	-	TRBJ2-1	CASSPPPAHNEQFF	TGTGCCAGCAGCCCACCGCCGGCTCACAATGAGCAGTTCTTC
TRBV7-3	-	-	TRBJ2-2	CASSPGAANTGELFF	TGTGCCAGCAGCCCCGGGGCGGCCAACACCGGGGAGCTGTTTTTT
TRBV5-4	-	-	TRBJ1-3	CASSLWGVRNTIYF	TGTGCCAGCAGCTTGTGGGGGGTGCGCAACACCATATATTTT
TRBV6-6	-	once	TRBJ1-1	CASSPPFGAGEAFF	TGTGCCAGCAGCCCCCCGTTTGGAGCGGGTGAAGCTTTCTTT
TRBV29-1	-	-	TRBJ2-7	CSVGSDRYLEQYF	TGCAGCGTTGGAAGCGACCGCTATCTCGAGCAGTACTTC
TRBV19	-	-	TRBJ1-5	CASTPPGHVNQPQHF	TGTGCCAGTACCCCCCCGGGACACGTCAATCAGCCCCAGCATTTT
TRBV5-4	-	once	TRBJ2-5	CASSFRAEETQYF	TGTGCCAGCAGCTTCCGGGCAGAAGAGACCCAGTACTTC
TRBV7-6	-	-	TRBJ2-2	CASSPVQTGELFF	TGTGCCAGCAGCCCCGTACAAACCGGGGAGCTGTTTTTT
TRBV5-1	-	-	TRBJ1-5	CASSLGHNSNQPQHF	TGCGCCAGCAGCTTGGGGCATAATAGCAATCAGCCCCAGCATTTT